Presented here are 3 T cell receptor beta chains from one specimen sequenced in a study of control samples from healthy donors and cancer patients. Profiling relied on immunoSEQ multiplex PCR, and the TCRdb table lists in-frame clones only, not all of them. The profile shows 150,000 to 200,000 clones, 88% of them singletons. The specimen was blood. These receptors were obtained from a man between 18 and 29 years old in good health.

This clone was seen once. The rearrangement joins TRBV11-3 to TRBJ2-5, with a possible D match to TRBD1 (5 bases). Germline-derived CDR1 and CDR2 are SGHNT and YENEEA. CDR3 size: 16 residues. V was trimmed by 1 base and J by 5 bases, leaving 17 bases between them. CDR3 DNA sequence: TGTGCCAGCAGCTTAGGGGGCCCCAGGGTTAGGGAGACCCAGTACTTC. Amino acid sequence: CASSLGGPRVRETQYF.

The V gene is TRBV4-1, the J gene TRBJ2-1; TRBD2 matches at 8 bases. This CDR3 is built from 14 residues. Germline CDR1 is MGHRA and CDR2 is YSYEKL. J gave up 10 bases and V 4 bases, and 9 bases lay outside the gene matches. The CDR3 region has the DNA TGCGCCAGCAGCCGAGGACTAGCTTCTTACGAGCAGTTCTTC. It translates to CASSRGLASYEQFF.

The CDR3 bases are TGTGCCAGTACCGCGACTAGCGGGAACACAGATACGCAGTATTTT. Translated, it gives CASTATSGNTDTQYF. V gene TRBV19 combines with J gene TRBJ2-3, with 11 bases identical to TRBD2. Germline assignment: CDR1 LNHDA and CDR2 SQIVND (reference sequence). This CDR3 is 15 amino acids long. Trimming took 7 bases from V and 2 from J; bases not matched to a gene: 5. The complete variable domain, with remaining parts taken from reference TRBV19 and TRBJ2-3, reads DGGITQSPKYLFRKEGQNVTLSCEQNLNHDAMYWYRQDPGQGLRLIYYSQIVNDFQKGDIAEGYSVSREKKESFPLTVTSAQKNPTAFYLCASTATSGNTDTQYFGPGTRLTVL.